A single sample is the source of the 18 T cell receptor beta chains below, sequenced in a study of cytomegalovirus exposure and HLA in healthy donors. Primers included in the PCR were 60 Vbeta and 13 Jbeta primers. Libraries were prepared by immunoSEQ multiplex PCR; TCRdb keeps only in-frame clonotypes and omits some of them. The profile shows some 170,000 clones, about three quarters of them singletons. Input material: PBMCs. Source of these receptors: a man aged 40-49 years in good health and CMV-seropositive.

This sequence joins TRBV28 and TRBJ2-7; 9 bases match TRBD1. Germline V gives CDR1 MDHEN, CDR2 SYDVKM. The CDR3 contains 19 residues. V trimming: 6 bases; J trimming: 4 bases; junction bases outside the gene matches: 22. In nucleotides, the CDR3 is TGTGCCAGCAGCCCAATGGGGGGACAGGGAGGCCCCACGCCGTACGAGCAGTACTTC. Protein sequence: CASSPMGGQGGPTPYEQYF.

The chain is built from TRBV13 and TRBJ2-3; 11 nucleotides line up with TRBD2. V lost 4 bases, J lost 5 bases, and 5 bases stayed unmatched. Germline V gene data show CDR1 as PRHDT and CDR2 as FYEKMQ (reference sequence). The CDR3 spans 15 residues. The CDR3 loop is CASSSGLAGKDTQYF. The CDR3 bases are TGTGCCAGCAGCTCCGGACTAGCGGGCAAAGATACGCAGTATTTT.

The chain joins TRBV11-2 to TRBJ2-1; perhaps TRBD2 as D (5 bases). This CDR3 has 14 amino acids. Germline lookup yields CDR1 SGHAT and CDR2 FQNNGV. V was cut by 8 bases and J by 7 bases, with 18 bases left in between. CDR3 amino acids: CASGPSPRGNEQFF. CDR3 sequence (DNA): TGTGCCAGCGGCCCCTCTCCGAGAGGGAATGAGCAGTTCTTC.

This clone came up a few times. This sequence joins TRBV5-6 and TRBJ2-1; 9 bases align to TRBD1. This CDR3 has 15 residues. Trimming cost V 4 bases and J 12 bases; bases outside gene matches: 14. The germline CDR1 and CDR2 sequences are SGHDT and YYEEEE. CDR3 coding DNA: TGTGCCAGCAGCAGCTGGGGACCGGACAGGGGAGGGCAGTTCTTC. Protein sequence: CASSSWGPDRGGQFF.

V gene TRBV27 combines with J gene TRBJ2-5; 9 nucleotides line up with TRBD2. Looked up from germline, CDR1 is MNHEY and CDR2 is SMNVEV (reference sequence). The ends lost 2 bases at V and 2 bases at J; junction bases unmatched: 0. The CDR3 consists of 14 residues. This chain's CDR3 is CASSLSGGQETQYF. The CDR3 DNA reads as TGTGCCAGCAGTTTAAGCGGGGGGCAAGAGACCCAGTACTTC.

In regard to this clone: A read error may account for a junction end that differs from germline. The chain employs TRBV5-4 and TRBJ1-2; D is undetermined. The CDR3 spans 16 residues. CDR1 and CDR2 (germline): SGHNT, YYREEE (reference sequence). The CDR3 protein is CASSLESVRSFYRYTF. The CDR3 region has the DNA TGTGCCAGCAGCTTGGAATCTGTCAGGTCCTTCTATCGCTACACCTTC.

This clone has only a few counts. This sample includes further DNA sequences coding for the same CDR3. The genes are TRBV19 and TRBJ2-7, with D perhaps TRBD1 (7 bases). With 3 bases removed from V and 2 bases from J, the gap between germline ends came to 14 bases. Germline loops: CDR1 LNHDA, CDR2 SQIVND (reference sequence). This CDR3 is 15 amino acids long. The CDR3 region has the DNA TGTGCCAGTAGTATTAGACAGGGAGGCCCCTACGAGCAGTACTTC. Protein sequence: CASSIRQGGPYEQYF.

V gene TRBV12-5 combines with J gene TRBJ2-1, with 9 nucleotides matching TRBD2. Unmatched junction bases numbered 6, after V lost 6 bases and J lost 15 bases. Germline V gene lookup returns CDR1 LGHNT and CDR2 FRNRAP. The CDR3 sequence is 11 residues long. Written as DNA, the CDR3 is TGTGCTAGTGGCGAGAAGCGGGAGGCGTTCTTC. This gives the protein CASGEKREAFF.

This chain uses TRBV10-3 with TRBJ2-1; TRBD2 matches 9 bases. Germline trimming cut 4 bases from V and 0 bases from J; bases unmatched to any gene: 4. The CDR3 covers 16 residues. The germline gives CDR1 ENHRY, CDR2 SYGVKD. The CDR3 region is CAISVTSGFSYNEQFF. The CDR3 DNA sequence: TGTGCCATCAGTGTAACTAGCGGGTTCTCCTACAATGAGCAGTTCTTC.

This sequence joins TRBV13 and TRBJ2-5; 13 bases align to TRBD2. The germline gives CDR1 PRHDT, CDR2 FYEKMQ (reference sequence). Trimming took 5 bases from V and 5 from J; bases not matched to a gene: 11. The CDR3 length is 17 residues. The CDR3: CASSRTGLAGVSETQYF. In DNA, the CDR3 is TGTGCCAGCAGCAGAACCGGACTAGCGGGAGTTTCGGAGACCCAGTACTTC.

The rearrangement uses TRBV7-8 and TRBJ1-1; 9 nucleotides match TRBD1. Germline trimming cut 1 base from V and 7 bases from J; bases unmatched to any gene: 10. Germline lookup yields CDR1 SGHVS and CDR2 FQNEAQ. This CDR3 spans 16 amino acids. The CDR3 bases are TGTGCCAGCAGCTTAGGTGAGCCCGGACAGGGGAGTGAAGCTTTCTTT. Encoded protein: CASSLGEPGQGSEAFF.

CDR3 bases: TGTGCCAGCAGCTTAATAGCGGGAGCAGCAGATACGCAGTATTTT. This encodes CASSLIAGAADTQYF. The rearrangement links TRBV7-3 to TRBJ2-3; TRBD2 matches 9 bases. The CDR3 runs 15 residues. J lost 4 bases, V lost 1 base, and 3 bases had no gene match. Germline CDR1 is SGHTA and CDR2 is FQGTGA. Full variable domain (remainder filled in from reference TRBV7-3 and TRBJ2-3): GAGVSQTPSNKVTEKGKYVELRCDPISGHTALYWYRQSLGQGPEFLIYFQGTGAADDSGLPNDRFFAVRPEGSVSTLKIQRTERGDSAVYLCASSLIAGAADTQYFGPGTRLTVL.

CDR3 protein: CASSQDRGLVRNTGELFF. The CDR3 DNA follows: TGCGCCAGCAGTCAGGACAGGGGGCTTGTTAGGAACACCGGGGAGCTGTTTTTT. The chain has TRBV5-1 and TRBJ2-2; TRBD1 matches at 11 bases. The V segment lost 5 bases and the J segment 1 base; nucleotides outside the gene matches: 10. The CDR3 contains 18 residues. Germline V gene lookup returns CDR1 SGHRS and CDR2 YFSETQ.

This clone was picked up one time. The rearrangement joins TRBV6-1 to TRBJ1-2, with 8 bases aligning to TRBD1. The CDR3 covers 15 residues. The ends lost 3 bases at V and 5 bases at J; junction bases unmatched: 8. Looked up from germline, CDR1 is MNHNS and CDR2 is SASEGT. The CDR3 nucleotides read TGTGCCAGCAGTGACCTCAGGGGGCGCGGGTATGGCTACACCTTC. It encodes CASSDLRGRGYGYTF.

The chain combines TRBV14 with TRBJ2-5; TRBD1 matches 7 bases. Judging by the DNA end, TRBJ2-7 fits better; the J call may be wrong. Germline-derived CDR1 and CDR2 are SGHDN and FVKESK. The CDR3 runs 15 residues. The CDR3 loop is CASSQGQGRRYEQYF. In nucleotides, the CDR3 is TGTGCCAGCAGCCAAGGACAGGGTCGAAGGTACGAGCAGTACTTC.

V gene TRBV7-8 combines with J gene TRBJ2-2, with D possibly TRBD2 on 5 matching bases. The V end was cut by 1 base, the J end by 6 bases, with 6 bases between. The CDR3 length is 13 residues. Germline CDR1 is SGHVS and CDR2 is FQNEAQ. The CDR3 DNA follows: TGTGCCAGCAGCTTAGTGGGAGCCGGGGAGCTGTTTTTT. Amino acids: CASSLVGAGELFF.

The chain has TRBV15 and TRBJ2-7, with D perhaps matching TRBD1 (5 bases). V was shortened by 1 base and J by 1 base, with 14 bases between the two germline ends. There are 16 residues in the CDR3. CDR1 LNHNV and CDR2 YYDKDF come from the germline V gene (reference sequence). For the CDR3, the DNA is TGTGCCACCAGCAGAGCTCAGGGTACTGGATCCTACGAGCAGTACTTC. Protein product: CATSRAQGTGSYEQYF.

The V call is TRBV7-6, the J call TRBJ2-1; D possibly corresponds to TRBD2 (5 bases). The ends were cut back, 5 bases at V and 6 bases at J, with 23 bases in the middle. The CDR3 contains 17 residues. Germline V lookup: CDR1 SGHVS, CDR2 FNYEAQ. The CDR3, as DNA: TGTGCCAGCAGCCGACCGAATAGTGGGAGTCCCCTCAATGAGCAGTTCTTC. As protein: CASSRPNSGSPLNEQFF.